Following are 28 T cell receptor beta chains from one sample sequenced in a study of T cell changes during pregnancy in multiple sclerosis. Clones were read by immunoSEQ multiplex PCR, and TCRdb kept only the in-frame ones, dropping some. This sample has 33,000 or so clones, with about nine tenths found just once. Sequences were derived from CD8+ T cells from peripheral blood mononuclear cells, sampled in the second trimester of pregnancy. The receptors were gathered from a female donor with multiple sclerosis, enrolled in a pregnancy study.

This chain uses TRBV7-2 with TRBJ2-1; TRBD1 aligns across 9 bases. The J segment lost 4 bases and the V segment lost 3 bases, leaving 7 bases of the junction unmatched. CDR1 and CDR2 from the germline V gene are SGHTA and FQGNSA. The CDR3 length is 16 residues. CDR3 sequence reads: CASSFTGGAVYNEQFF. The CDR3 DNA is TGTGCCAGCAGCTTTACAGGGGGCGCTGTTTACAATGAGCAGTTCTTC.

This clone was picked up one time. The rearrangement links TRBV27 to TRBJ2-7; the match to TRBD2 covers 7 bases. Unmatched junction bases numbered 2, after V lost 0 bases and J lost 6 bases. This CDR3 is built from 13 residues. From germline, CDR1 is MNHEY and CDR2 SMNVEV (reference sequence). In DNA, the CDR3 is TGTGCCAGCAGTTTATCGGGGGGGGGCGAGCAGTACTTC. It specifies CASSLSGGGEQYF.

This rearrangement joins TRBV4-3 to TRBJ1-4; D is perhaps TRBD1 (6 bases). This CDR3 has 16 residues. V lost 0 bases to trimming and J lost 8 bases, with 16 bases between them. CDR1 is LGHNA, CDR2 YSLEER, per germline. The CDR3 sequence: CASSQDRTGIGEKLFF. CDR3 bases: TGCGCCAGCAGCCAAGATCGAACAGGGATTGGAGAAAAACTGTTTTTT.

The chain links TRBV14 to TRBJ1-4; D is uncertain. The CDR3 covers 18 residues. Per germline, CDR1 SGHDN and CDR2 FVKESK. V was pared by 2 bases and J by 4 bases, with 20 bases between. CDR3 amino acids: CASSQSTTPLPHNEKLFF. The CDR3 bases are TGTGCCAGCAGCCAATCGACGACTCCCCTCCCGCATAATGAAAAACTGTTTTTT.

The chain has TRBV30 and TRBJ1-2; TRBD1 agrees at 10 bases. This CDR3 has 14 amino acids. Germline CDR1 and CDR2: GTSNPN and SVGIG (reference sequence). Losses at the gene ends were 4 bases for V and 6 bases for J; bases not matched to a gene: 8. CDR3 residues: CAWISDRGYDGYTF. The CDR3 bases are TGTGCCTGGATATCGGACAGGGGGTACGATGGCTACACCTTC. Complete variable domain (other parts from reference TRBV30 and TRBJ1-2): SQTIHQWPATLVQPVGSPLSLECTVEGTSNPNLYWYRQAAGRGLQLLFYSVGIGQISSEVPQNLSASRPQDRQFILSSKKLLLSDSGFYLCAWISDRGYDGYTFGSGTRLTVV.

The chain is built from TRBV7-6 and TRBJ2-7; D uncertain. Trimming removed 6 bases at V and 3 bases at J, with 12 bases between. The germline V gene has CDR1 SGHVS and CDR2 FNYEAQ. This CDR3 spans 13 amino acids. The CDR3 here is CASSQARNYEQYF. The CDR3 region has the DNA TGTGCCAGCAGTCAAGCTAGAAACTACGAGCAGTACTTC.

The rearrangement uses TRBV29-1 and TRBJ1-1; D is perhaps TRBD1 (5 bases). The V end lost 4 bases, the J end lost 4 bases, and 13 bases lay between the germline ends. CDR3 size: 13 residues. Germline CDR1 and CDR2: SQVTM and ANQGSEA. CDR3 bases: TGCAGCGTTGTAACAGGAAAGAGCACTGAAGCTTTCTTT. Translation gives CSVVTGKSTEAFF.

This sequence joins TRBV7-2 and TRBJ2-5; possibly TRBD2 for D (5 bases). Germline lookup yields CDR1 SGHTA and CDR2 FQGNSA. The V end was cut by 5 bases, the J end by 1 base, with 11 bases between. The CDR3 is made up of 14 amino acids. The CDR3 loop reads CASSHDRGQETQYF. The CDR3 DNA follows: TGTGCCAGCAGCCATGACCGGGGCCAAGAGACCCAGTACTTC.

The CDR3: CASSVAVSGMSGELFF. The CDR3 region has the DNA TGTGCCAGCAGCGTAGCGGTTAGCGGGATGTCCGGGGAGCTGTTTTTT. The chain recombines TRBV9 with TRBJ2-2, with 8 bases aligning to TRBD2. This CDR3 has 16 amino acids. Looked up from germline, CDR1 is SGDLS and CDR2 is YYNGEE. V gave up 0 bases and J gave up 6 bases; unmatched junction bases: 7.

This chain joins TRBV4-3 and TRBJ2-7; no firm D call. Trimming shortened V by 0 bases and J by 0 bases, and 15 bases separated the two germline ends. The germline V gene encodes CDR1 LGHNA and CDR2 YSLEER. This CDR3 has 17 residues. The CDR3 DNA reads as TGCGCCAGCAGCCAAGAACCCCTTACCAGGCCCTCCTACGAGCAGTACTTC. Its protein is CASSQEPLTRPSYEQYF.

V and J are TRBV20-1 and TRBJ2-3, with unresolved D. V shed 5 bases and J shed 3 bases, with 3 bases lying between them. Looked up from germline, CDR1 is DFQATT and CDR2 is SNEGSKA (reference sequence). This CDR3 has 10 residues. CDR3 sequence (DNA): TGCAGTGCTCCTACAGATACGCAGTATTTT. It translates to CSAPTDTQYF.

This clone was recorded a few times. The chain combines TRBV2 with TRBJ2-3; D is perhaps TRBD2 (7 bases). V was clipped by 7 bases and J by 0 bases, with 20 bases between them. The CDR3 covers 17 residues. Germline V gene sequence: CDR1 SNHLY, CDR2 FYNNEI. CDR3 protein: CASNWLRGGRSTDTQYF. In nucleotides, the CDR3 is TGTGCCAGCAATTGGTTGAGGGGGGGTCGGAGCACAGATACGCAGTATTTT. Filled out from reference TRBV2 and TRBJ2-3, the complete variable domain reads EPEVTQTPSHQVTQMGQEVILRCVPISNHLYFYWYRQILGQKVEFLVSFYNNEISEKSEIFDDQFSVERPDGSNFTLKIRSTKLEDSAMYFCASNWLRGGRSTDTQYFGPGTRLTVL.

The chain couples TRBV19 to TRBJ2-7; TRBD2 matches 12 bases. Trimming cost V 7 bases and J 6 bases; bases outside gene matches: 7. The CDR3 spans 14 residues. Germline lookup yields CDR1 LNHDA and CDR2 SQIVND (reference sequence). The CDR3 DNA sequence: TGTGCCAGTAAACCACTAGCGGGAGGCCTCGAGCAGTACTTC. Translation: CASKPLAGGLEQYF.

The chain combines TRBV4-1 with TRBJ2-1; D unresolved. The germline gives CDR1 MGHRA, CDR2 YSYEKL. V gave up 5 bases and J gave up 7 bases, with 12 bases separating them. The CDR3 covers 13 residues. The DNA of the CDR3 is TGCGCCAGCAGCGCCCGTCTAGTGAATGAGCAGTTCTTC. Its translation is CASSARLVNEQFF.

The chain employs TRBV2 and TRBJ1-1; the match to TRBD1 covers 9 bases. Trimming removed 0 bases from V and 13 bases from J; junction bases left unmatched: 6. Germline CDR1 is SNHLY and CDR2 is FYNNEI. The CDR3 covers 13 residues. The CDR3: CASSEAPGQGDFF. The CDR3 DNA is TGTGCCAGCAGTGAAGCCCCGGGACAGGGTGATTTCTTT.

V and J are TRBV7-9 and TRBJ2-1; a possible D gene is TRBD2 (6 bases). Germline CDR1 and CDR2: SEHNR and FQNEAQ (reference sequence). V lost 3 bases, J lost 10 bases, and 10 bases lay in between. CDR3 length equals 12 residues. The CDR3 here is CASSFPGGEQFF. In nucleotides, the CDR3 is TGTGCCAGCAGCTTTCCTGGAGGGGAGCAGTTCTTC.

To note about this clone: At one end, the junction sequence differs from germline, possibly due to a read error. The V call is TRBV7-7, the J call TRBJ2-3; 10 nucleotides line up with TRBD2. CDR3 length equals 16 residues. In germline, CDR1 is SSHAT, CDR2 FNYEAQ (reference sequence). The CDR3 region is CASSPVVAGGPDTQYF. The CDR3 region has the DNA TGTGCTAGCAGCCCGGTGGTAGCGGGAGGCCCAGATACGCAGTATTTT.

The chain has TRBV5-4 and TRBJ2-7; 10 bases agree with TRBD2. The V segment lost 7 bases and the J segment 5 bases; nucleotides outside the gene matches: 6. The CDR3 consists of 13 residues. Germline V lookup: CDR1 SGHNT, CDR2 YYREEE (reference sequence). CDR3 coding DNA: TGTGCCAGCGCCAGCGGGAGGGACCACGAGCAGTACTTC. Translated: CASASGRDHEQYF. The whole variable domain, filled in from reference TRBV5-4 and TRBJ2-7, reads ETGVTQSPTHLIKTRGQQVTLRCSSQSGHNTVSWYQQALGQGPQFIFQYYREEENGRGNFPPRFSGLQFPNYSSELNVNALELDDSALYLCASASGRDHEQYFGPGTRLTVT.

In nucleotides, the CDR3 is TGTGCCAGTAGTACAACAGGTTCTGGAAGCTATGGCTACACCTTC. Its translation is CASSTTGSGSYGYTF. This chain uses TRBV19 with TRBJ1-2; possibly TRBD1 for D (5 bases). Germline V lookup: CDR1 LNHDA, CDR2 SQIVND (reference sequence). The CDR3 is made up of 15 amino acids. Trimming removed 4 bases from V and 4 bases from J, with 16 bases in between.

DNA for the CDR3: TGTGCCAGCAGTTACTCGATCCAGCTGATAGGAGATGAGCAGTTCTTC. This sequence encodes CASSYSIQLIGDEQFF. The chain is built from TRBV6-6 and TRBJ2-1; no clear D gene. Germline assignment: CDR1 MNHNY and CDR2 SVGAGI (reference sequence). Deletions cut 0 bases from V and 8 bases from J, with 17 bases between. The CDR3 spans 16 residues.

The rearrangement links TRBV13 to TRBJ2-3; TRBD2 agrees at 12 bases. The junction had 17 bases not matched to a gene; V was cut back by 4 bases and J by 3 bases. Germline CDR1 reads PRHDT; CDR2 reads FYEKMQ (reference sequence). This CDR3 contains 20 residues. CDR3: CASSSMRLAGGPLGTDTQYF. The CDR3 DNA follows: TGTGCCAGCAGCTCCATGCGGCTAGCGGGAGGGCCTTTAGGGACAGATACGCAGTATTTT.

Only one count was recorded for this clone. The V gene is TRBV2, the J gene TRBJ1-4, with TRBD1 matching 7 bases. Trimming cost V 6 bases and J 5 bases; bases outside gene matches: 6. Germline loops: CDR1 SNHLY, CDR2 FYNNEI. This CDR3 comprises 14 residues. CDR3 protein: CASSGQASNEKLFF. CDR3 in DNA: TGTGCCAGCAGCGGACAGGCTTCAAATGAAAAACTGTTTTTT.

The CDR3 reads CASSQGFRARVEEQYF. CDR3 DNA sequence: TGCGCCAGCAGCCAAGGTTTCAGGGCGAGAGTTGAAGAGCAGTACTTC. J is TRBJ2-7 and V is TRBV4-1; maybe TRBD1 (5 bases). CDR1 MGHRA and CDR2 YSYEKL come from the germline V gene. V was shortened by 1 base and J by 7 bases, with 20 bases between the two germline ends. The CDR3 extends over 16 amino acids.

Comments on this clone: At one end the junction does not follow the germline gene, possibly because of a read error. This sequence joins TRBV7-7 and TRBJ2-2, with D perhaps TRBD2 (5 bases). The length of the CDR3 is 14 residues. Germline loops: CDR1 SSHAT, CDR2 FNYEAQ (reference sequence). Here the CDR3 reads CASSLGSGTGELFF. For the CDR3, the DNA is TGTGCTAGCAGCTTAGGAAGCGGAACCGGGGAGCTGTTTTTT.

The chain links TRBV11-2 to TRBJ1-1; D may be TRBD1 (6 bases). CDR3 length equals 16 residues. Germline assignment: CDR1 SGHAT and CDR2 FQNNGV. V dropped 3 bases and J dropped 0 bases, with 14 bases sitting between them. In nucleotides, the CDR3 is TGTGCCAGCAGCTTTTGGCAGGGGCCGTTGAACACTGAAGCTTTCTTT. This gives the protein CASSFWQGPLNTEAFF.

The CDR3 sequence is CASSYSSGFSNEKLFF. The CDR3 DNA sequence: TGTGCCAGCAGTTACTCATCCGGGTTTTCTAATGAAAAACTGTTTTTT. This chain links TRBV6-6 with TRBJ1-4; D is unclear. Trimming pared 0 bases from V and 3 bases from J, leaving 11 bases between. Germline lookup yields CDR1 MNHNY and CDR2 SVGAGI (reference sequence). There are 16 residues in the CDR3.

This sequence joins TRBV14 and TRBJ2-7, with D possibly TRBD1 on 5 matching bases. V lost 3 bases, J lost 2 bases, and 11 bases lay in between. Germline V gene data show CDR1 as SGHDN and CDR2 as FVKESK. The CDR3 has 14 amino acids. The CDR3 spells CASSQRTNPYEQYF. DNA for the CDR3: TGTGCCAGCAGCCAGCGGACAAACCCCTACGAGCAGTACTTC.

The chain employs TRBV28 and TRBJ2-7; TRBD2 aligns across 9 bases. CDR3 size: 13 residues. Germline V gives CDR1 MDHEN, CDR2 SYDVKM. V was clipped by 6 bases and J by 4 bases; unmatched bases: 4. DNA of the CDR3: TGTGCCAGCAGCATAGCGGGGGATTACGAGCAGTACTTC. Its translation is CASSIAGDYEQYF.